The clone carrying this T cell receptor beta chain was seen many times. The CDR3 contains 13 residues. Germline loops: CDR1 SGHTA, CDR2 FQGNSA. The ends were cut back, 6 bases at V and 5 bases at J, with 13 bases in the middle. As for time point: after trial treatment. Treatment in this sample: LDRT plus nivolumab, ipilimumab, low-dose cyclophosphamide and aspirin (RACIN trial). Low-dose radiotherapy and low-dose cyclophosphamide, together with aspirin, ipilimumab and nivolumab, were given to donors. The presence of advanced solid tumors lacking tumor-infiltrating lymphocytes characterized eligible patients. The sample belongs to a study of low-dose radiotherapy and immunotherapy resistance in tumors. On the study more broadly: Patients were on oral aspirin 300 mg taken daily for four cycles from cycle 1 day 1.

TRAV and TRBV primers primed cDNA for both TCRalpha and TCRbeta. A constant-region primer paired with the V-primer adapter amplified TCRs over about 20 PCR cycles. Amplification of isolated mRNA was accomplished via in vitro transcription. MiXCR, run by TCRdb on the reads, gives a single entry per CDR3 protein. The data hold nearly 60,000 distinct CDR3 sequences, with about 25% observed a single time. This clonotype originated in a male donor with prostate cancer. The sample here was PBMCs, taken after low-dose radiotherapy plus immunotherapy. The rearrangement links TRBV7-2 to TRBJ2-5, with a weak D call TRBD1 (5 bases). The CDR3 nucleotides read TGTGCCAGCAGGAAAGGGGCGACGGAGACCCAGTACTTC. Translating it yields CASRKGATETQYF.